Listed here are 8 T cell receptor beta chains from one sample, sequenced in a study of regulatory T cells in long-lasting Graves disease (dated by TCRdb to 2020 to 2023). The time point label corresponds to: newly diagnosed GD, antithyroid drugs for less than 3 months. RNA was extracted from PBMCs in TRIzol for both TCR sequencing and RNA sequencing. Library creation used multiplex PCR. This sample was sequenced with an Illumina HiSeq 4000. To build TCR beta libraries, CDR3 regions were amplified by Arm-PCR using iRepertoire HTBI primers. TCRdb handled the public reads itself, with Q25 trimming in fastp and clone calling in MiXCR, and kept productive beta chains. A single entry per CDR3 protein holds the most common genes and DNA from its merged rows. In all, the sample holds roughly 380,000 distinct CDR3 sequences, and around 16% of those were seen once. The top ten hold about a fifth of the sample.

Sequencing was performed on peripheral blood mononuclear cells (PBMCs), taken at new diagnosis, from a patient treated with antithyroid drugs. These receptors came from a female donor with Graves disease.

The rearrangement joins TRBV6-2 or TRBV6-3 to TRBJ1-3; TRBD1 might be the D (5 bases). Germline CDR1 reads MNHEY; CDR2 reads SVGEGT. Trimming took off 7 bases at V and 2 bases at J, with 15 bases between the two ends. The CDR3 covers 15 residues. The CDR3 loop reads CASTLTRGPGNTIYF. As DNA, the CDR3 is TGTGCCAGCACTCTCACGAGGGGCCCTGGAAACACCATATATTTT.

The chain recombines TRBV20-1 with TRBJ2-7; perhaps TRBD1 as D (6 bases). This CDR3 region has 13 residues. Germline V gives CDR1 DFQATT, CDR2 SNEGSKA (reference sequence). Trimming took off 3 bases at V and 5 bases at J, with 14 bases between the two ends. The CDR3 DNA sequence: TGCAGTGCTAGGGTGGGGGCTATCAACGAGCAGTACTTC. The encoded protein is CSARVGAINEQYF.

The table lists this clonotype with many counts. The J gene is TRBJ2-5, the V gene TRBV6-1; 8 bases line up with TRBD2. The CDR3 is made up of 14 amino acids. The junction had 7 bases not matched to a gene; V was cut back by 6 bases and J by 4 bases. From germline, CDR1 is MNHNS and CDR2 SASEGT. CDR3 in amino acids: CASRPTSGGETQYF. The CDR3 coding sequence is TGTGCCAGCAGACCAACTAGCGGAGGAGAGACCCAGTACTTC.

This clonotype has at least ten counts. The V and J genes are TRBV6-1 and TRBJ1-3; D perhaps matches TRBD1 (6 bases). V was pared by 6 bases and J by 0 bases, with 18 bases between. CDR1 is MNHNS, CDR2 SASEGT, per germline. This CDR3 is 17 amino acids long. For the CDR3, the DNA is TGTGCCAGCAGGAGATTCATTACAGGGAGCTCTGGAAACACCATATATTTT. This codes for CASRRFITGSSGNTIYF.

This clonotype was detected ten times or more. CDR3 coding DNA: TGTGCCAGCAGCCCGTCTCGGACAGGGCACACTGAAGCTTTCTTT. Protein product: CASSPSRTGHTEAFF. The J gene is TRBJ1-1, the V gene TRBV7-2; 8 nucleotides agree with TRBD1. CDR3 length: 15 amino acids. CDR1 is SGHTA, CDR2 FQGNSA, per germline. V lost 5 bases to trimming and J lost 3 bases; unmatched junction nucleotides: 8. Full variable domain (rest looked up from reference TRBV7-2 and TRBJ1-1): GAGVSQSPSNKVTEKGKDVELRCDPISGHTALYWYRQSLGQGLEFLIYFQGNSAPDKSGLPSDRFSAERTGGSVSTLTIQRTQQEDSAVYLCASSPSRTGHTEAFFGQGTRLTVV.

This clonotype appeared many times. V is TRBV12-3 or TRBV12-4 and J is TRBJ2-5; 8 nucleotides match TRBD1. The CDR3 covers 14 residues. With 5 bases clipped from V and 5 bases from J, the junction kept 7 bases outside the gene matches. The CDR3 spells CASSTQDREETQYF. DNA for the CDR3: TGTGCCAGCAGTACCCAGGACAGGGAGGAGACCCAGTACTTC.

This sequence joins TRBV5-1 and TRBJ2-1, with D unclear. The CDR3 has 11 amino acids. V gave up 4 bases and J gave up 13 bases, with 12 bases separating them. The V gene's germline CDR1 is SGHRS and CDR2 YFSETQ. The CDR3 protein is CASSIETGQFF. The CDR3 DNA reads TGCGCCAGCAGCATCGAAACCGGACAGTTCTTC.

About this clonotype itself: Being one base from a much bigger clone, this may be a read error. The chain is built from TRBV5-4 and TRBJ1-2; 11 bases fit TRBD1. V was pared by 1 base and J by 4 bases, with 3 bases of the junction left unmatched. The CDR3 sequence is 15 residues long. Germline V gene lookup returns CDR1 SGHNT and CDR2 YYREEE (reference sequence). In nucleotides, the CDR3 is TGTGCCAGCAGCTTGAGGACAGGGGGCTTCTATGGCTACACCTTC. It translates to CASSLRTGGFYGYTF.